These 32 T cell receptor beta chains share one sample of origin, sequenced in a study of blood T cells in healthy people across ages. The use of a sample-barcoded 5' primer and a J-beta primer mix characterized a second PCR of roughly 6 to 11 cycles. TCRdb recomputed calls from the 5' RACE reads with MiXCR, one row per CDR3 protein. The data show more than 900,000 distinct CDR3 sequences, with 20% to 25% seen just once and 0.65% to 0.75% held by the top ten. Another study also made use of these data, one on T cells of mothers and their children.

Sequencing used blood. Source of these receptors: a girl aged 2 to 9 in good health.

Only a few counts were recorded for this clonotype. This sequence joins TRBV12-3 or TRBV12-4 and TRBJ2-3, with a weak D call TRBD1 (6 bases). The CDR3 runs to 14 residues. The V end lost 5 bases, the J end lost 5 bases, and 14 bases lay between the germline ends. The DNA of the CDR3 is TGTGCCAGCAGTACAGGGAACTGGGGAGATACGCAGTATTTT. It codes for CASSTGNWGDTQYF.

This sequence joins TRBV13 and TRBJ2-7; TRBD2 aligns across 8 bases. J was trimmed by 7 bases and V by 0 bases; bases with no gene match: 11. This CDR3 comprises 16 residues. The V gene's germline CDR1 is PRHDT and CDR2 FYEKMQ (reference sequence). Written as DNA, the CDR3 is TGTGCCAGCAGCTTAGGCCACGAGCGGGGGTTAAGGGAGCAGTACTTC. Encoded protein: CASSLGHERGLREQYF.

Comments on this clonotype: Its ends do not fully match the called genes, so a read error is possible. The V gene is TRBV28, the J gene TRBJ2-5; possibly TRBD2 for D (5 bases). The assigned J gene may be wrong: the sequence end matches TRBJ2-7 better. The germline CDR1 and CDR2 sequences are MDHEN and SYDVKM. The CDR3 is 14 residues long. The CDR3 coding sequence is TGTGCCGGCAGTTTAACAGCGGATGTCTACGAGCAGTACTTC. Amino acids: CAGSLTADVYEQYF.

The genes are TRBV3-1 and TRBJ2-4; 8 positions match TRBD2. This CDR3 has 14 residues. From germline, CDR1 is LGHDT and CDR2 YNNKEL (reference sequence). The V and J ends lost 4 bases and 6 bases, in that order; junction bases with no gene match: 5. This CDR3 is CASSPTSDLNIQYF. The CDR3 bases are TGTGCCAGCAGCCCGACTAGCGACCTAAACATTCAGTACTTC.

This clonotype has a handful of counts. The conserved phenylalanine or tryptophan is not found at the CDR3 terminus, so this likely reflects a read error. The DNA is omitted, as the CDR3 cannot be located on it reliably, and the CDR3 follows TCRdb's listing. The rearrangement links TRBV27 to TRBJ1-1; TRBD1, the table's D call, lacks a check against the DNA. Germline V gene data show CDR1 as MNHEY and CDR2 as SMNVEV (reference sequence). Including both end residues, the CDR3 is 11 amino acids long. The CDR3 loop is CASSLLPMGDV.

The chain employs TRBV6-2 or TRBV6-3 and TRBJ2-3; possible D gene TRBD1, 5 bases. V was shortened by 7 bases and J by 1 base, with 9 bases between the two germline ends. CDR1 MNHEY and CDR2 SVGEGT come from the germline V gene. The length of the CDR3 is 13 residues. The chain's CDR3 is CASNQGRTDTQYF. The CDR3 coding sequence is TGTGCCAGCAACCAGGGCCGCACAGATACGCAGTATTTT.

The sample holds a few counts of this clonotype. The chain joins TRBV4-2 to TRBJ1-1, with D tentatively TRBD1 (6 bases). The germline gives CDR1 LGHNA, CDR2 YNFKEQ. The CDR3 loop spans 13 amino acids. V was trimmed by 4 bases and J by 8 bases, leaving 14 bases between them. CDR3 residues: CASSRTTTGEAFF. CDR3 bases: TGTGCCAGCAGCCGCACCACGACAGGAGAAGCTTTCTTT.

This chain links TRBV5-1 with TRBJ2-7; D gene ambiguous. This CDR3 is built from 15 residues. Germline loops: CDR1 SGHRS, CDR2 YFSETQ. V gave up 4 bases and J gave up 0 bases, with 14 bases separating them. CDR3 sequence (DNA): TGCGCCAGCAGCGCGACTCCTCTGAGCTCCTACGAGCAGTACTTC. Protein: CASSATPLSSYEQYF.

This clonotype was found a few times. This rearrangement joins TRBV29-1 to TRBJ2-3; 7 bases agree with TRBD2. V was pared by 8 bases and J by 2 bases, with 7 bases of the junction left unmatched. This CDR3 contains 13 residues. From germline, CDR1 is SQVTM and CDR2 ANQGSEA. DNA for the CDR3: TGCAGCCTTGCCGGGGGGTACACAGATACGCAGTATTTT. Amino acid sequence: CSLAGGYTDTQYF.

This clonotype was seen only a few times. The chain uses TRBV27 and TRBJ2-3; 11 bases are shared with TRBD2. From germline, CDR1 is MNHEY and CDR2 SMNVEV (reference sequence). This CDR3 is 17 amino acids long. V lost 2 bases and J lost 0; bases outside the gene matches: 4. The CDR3 bases are TGTGCCAGCAGTTTAGAGGGACTAGCGGCTAGCACAGATACGCAGTATTTT. As protein: CASSLEGLAASTDTQYF.

On this clonotype itself: One end of the junction fails to match germline, which may point to a read error. The genes are TRBV27 and TRBJ1-1; TRBD1 is a possible D gene (5 bases). The germline V gene has CDR1 MNHEY and CDR2 SMNVEV (reference sequence). The CDR3 is 13 residues long. CDR3 sequence: CANSSPIGGEAFF. The CDR3 bases are TGTGCCAACAGTTCACCGATCGGGGGTGAAGCTTTCTTT.

The V call is TRBV11-2, the J call TRBJ2-7; 13 bases map to TRBD2. The CDR3 totals 16 residues. After removal of 5 bases from V and 5 bases from J, the junction contained 9 bases not matched to a gene. Germline loops: CDR1 SGHAT, CDR2 FQNNGV. Here the CDR3 reads CASSPWTSGRMNEQYF. In DNA form, the CDR3 reads TGTGCCAGCAGCCCCTGGACTAGCGGGAGAATGAACGAGCAGTACTTC.

This rearrangement joins TRBV29-1 to TRBJ2-2; 9 nucleotides agree with TRBD1. V gave up 7 bases and J gave up 5 bases; unmatched junction bases: 5. CDR3 length: 13 residues. CDR1 and CDR2 (germline): SQVTM, ANQGSEA. The CDR3 spells CSGTGGETGELFF. DNA for the CDR3: TGCAGCGGAACAGGGGGCGAGACCGGGGAGCTGTTTTTT.

The chain uses TRBV5-1 and TRBJ2-1, with D perhaps matching TRBD1 or TRBD2 (5 bases each). Germline V gives CDR1 SGHRS, CDR2 YFSETQ. Trimming removed 5 bases at V and 2 bases at J, with 14 bases between. The CDR3 covers 15 residues. CDR3 bases: TGCGCCAGCAGGGGAACCTGGGGGACCTACAATGAGCAGTTCTTC. Its translation: CASRGTWGTYNEQFF.

This clonotype was seen only a few times. The CDR3 DNA follows: TGCAGCGTGCCGACTAGCGGGATCAATGAGCAGTTCTTC. This gives the protein CSVPTSGINEQFF. The V call is TRBV29-1, the J call TRBJ2-1, with 11 bases identical to TRBD2. V trimming: 6 bases; J trimming: 6 bases; junction bases outside the gene matches: 4. Germline V gives CDR1 SQVTM, CDR2 ANQGSEA. CDR3 length: 13 amino acids.

The chain recombines TRBV28 with TRBJ2-7; tentatively, D is TRBD2 (6 bases). The CDR3 has 15 residues. In germline, CDR1 is MDHEN, CDR2 SYDVKM. V lost 6 bases and J lost 0, with 15 bases in between. DNA of the CDR3: TGTGCCAGCAGGACACGGGCGGGAAACTCCTACGAGCAGTACTTC. Its protein product is CASRTRAGNSYEQYF.

The V and J genes are TRBV7-3 and TRBJ2-3; TRBD2 might be the D (5 bases). Germline CDR1 SGHTA, CDR2 FQGTGA. The CDR3 runs 16 residues. Trimming cost V 3 bases and J 0 bases, with 13 bases left between them. The CDR3: CASSLRGPLSTDTQYF. Here the CDR3 DNA reads TGTGCCAGCAGCTTGCGAGGGCCCTTAAGCACAGATACGCAGTATTTT.

This clonotype came up a few times. This chain links TRBV11-3 with TRBJ1-2, with D perhaps matching TRBD1 (6 bases). Per germline, CDR1 SGHNT and CDR2 YENEEA. This CDR3 comprises 12 residues. V was pared by 3 bases and J by 8 bases, with 10 bases between. The CDR3 nucleotides are TGTGCCAGCAGCTTGGACGACAGGGGCTACACCTTC. It codes for CASSLDDRGYTF.

This clonotype showed up just a few times. At one boundary the junction diverges from the germline segment, which might be a read error. The chain is built from TRBV29-1 and TRBJ2-5, with D possibly TRBD2 on 6 matching bases. With the DNA end fitting TRBJ2-1 better, the J assignment may be wrong. The CDR3 is 15 amino acids. Germline lookup yields CDR1 SQVTM and CDR2 ANQGSEA. CDR3 nucleotides: TGCAGCGTCGAAGGGTTGATGGAGGGTAGTAATGAGCAGTTCTTC. Encoded protein: CSVEGLMEGSNEQFF.

In this sample, this clonotype turned up a few times. This chain links TRBV7-2 with TRBJ2-5; D is possibly TRBD2 (6 bases). The J call may be incorrect, as the DNA end agrees better with TRBJ2-7. The CDR3 contains 14 residues. Germline CDR1 reads SGHTA; CDR2 reads FQGNSA. In DNA, the CDR3 is TGTGCCAGCAGCTTAGTAGCGGACACCTACGAGCAGTACTTC. This translates into CASSLVADTYEQYF.

This clonotype appeared a few times. This chain links TRBV18 with TRBJ2-7; no clear D gene. The germline CDR1 and CDR2 sequences are KGHSH and LQKENI. The CDR3 covers 13 residues. The ends were cut back, 3 bases at V and 0 bases at J, with 6 bases in the middle. The CDR3: CASSPVNSYEQYF. Written as DNA, the CDR3 is TGTGCCAGCTCACCGGTCAACTCCTACGAGCAGTACTTC.

This clonotype was found a few times. The chain couples TRBV12-3 or TRBV12-4 to TRBJ1-6; 10 bases agree with TRBD1. The CDR3 loop spans 17 amino acids. The J segment lost 3 bases and the V segment lost 6 bases, leaving 8 bases of the junction unmatched. DNA of the CDR3: TGTGCCAGCAGGGACAGGGGGAGGGGAGGCTATAATTCACCCCTCCACTTT. This codes for CASRDRGRGGYNSPLHF.

The chain joins TRBV2 to TRBJ1-1, with no clear D. This CDR3 region has 12 residues. Trimming took 10 bases from V and 4 from J, leaving 13 bases between them. The germline CDR1 and CDR2 sequences are SNHLY and FYNNEI. The DNA of the CDR3 is TGTGCCACTAAACCAGGAGGCACTGAAGCTTTCTTT. It specifies CATKPGGTEAFF.

This CDR3 is CSARTTKDRAGHGYTF. CDR3 DNA: TGCAGTGCTAGAACCACGAAGGACAGGGCCGGGCATGGCTACACCTTC. This rearrangement joins TRBV20-1 to TRBJ1-2; 8 positions match TRBD1. V dropped 2 bases and J dropped 6; count of bases not matched to a gene: 14. The CDR3 covers 16 residues. Germline CDR1 and CDR2: DFQATT and SNEGSKA (reference sequence).

The table lists this clonotype with a few counts. CDR3 loop: CSARGMTDPQPQHF. The CDR3, as DNA: TGCAGTGCTAGAGGCATGACAGATCCTCAGCCCCAGCATTTT. This rearrangement joins TRBV20-1 to TRBJ1-5; D might be TRBD1 (5 bases). Germline-derived CDR1 and CDR2 are DFQATT and SNEGSKA (reference sequence). The CDR3 has 14 amino acids. Trimming shortened V by 1 base and J by 6 bases, and 13 bases separated the two germline ends.

The V and J genes are TRBV9 and TRBJ1-4, with D unclear. This CDR3 contains 15 residues. V lost 4 bases to trimming and J lost 5 bases, with 15 bases between them. The germline V gene has CDR1 SGDLS and CDR2 YYNGEE. In DNA form, the CDR3 reads TGTGCCAGCAGCTCACTTGAGGGTTTCAATGAAAAACTGTTTTTT. Translated, it gives CASSSLEGFNEKLFF.

The chain has TRBV7-3 and TRBJ1-2, with D unresolved. The CDR3 loop spans 11 amino acids. V was clipped by 9 bases and J by 4 bases, with 9 bases between them. Germline CDR1 and CDR2: SGHTA and FQGTGA. The CDR3 loop reads CARVNGYGYTF. In DNA, the CDR3 is TGTGCCAGGGTGAACGGCTATGGCTACACCTTC. The complete variable domain, with remaining parts taken from reference TRBV7-3 and TRBJ1-2, reads GAGVSQTPSNKVTEKGKYVELRCDPISGHTALYWYRQSLGQGPEFLIYFQGTGAADDSGLPNDRFFAVRPEGSVSTLKIQRTERGDSAVYLCARVNGYGYTFGSGTRLTVV.

Only a few counts were recorded for this clonotype. The V and J genes are TRBV7-9 and TRBJ2-2, with TRBD2 as a possible D gene (6 bases). V was shortened by 4 bases and J by 5 bases, with 17 bases between the two germline ends. Germline CDR1 is SEHNR and CDR2 is FQNEAQ (reference sequence). This CDR3 comprises 16 residues. CDR3 bases: TGTGCCAGCAGCTGGAGGGAGGCCGATAGGACCGGGGAGCTGTTTTTT. Protein sequence: CASSWREADRTGELFF. The full variable domain, in which reference TRBV7-9 and TRBJ2-2 provide the parts outside the CDR3, is DTGVSQNPRHKITKRGQNVTFRCDPISEHNRLYWYRQTLGQGPEFLTYFQNEAQLEKSRLLSDRFSAERPKGSFSTLEIQRTEQGDSAMYLCASSWREADRTGELFFGEGSRLTVL.

V and J are TRBV5-1 and TRBJ2-7; TRBD1 might be the D (6 bases). V shed 2 bases and J shed 2 bases, with 14 bases lying between them. Germline CDR1 reads SGHRS; CDR2 reads YFSETQ. This CDR3 contains 15 residues. The CDR3 coding sequence is TGCGCCAGCAGCTTCAGGGGCGGGTTACCCTACGAGCAGTACTTC. Its protein is CASSFRGGLPYEQYF.

The V call is TRBV5-5, the J call TRBJ2-1; D not certain. With the DNA end fitting TRBJ2-7 better, the J assignment may be wrong. CDR3 size: 15 residues. Germline V gene sequence: CDR1 SGHKS, CDR2 YYEKEE (reference sequence). The CDR3 DNA is TGTGCCAGCAGCCCGAGTTCGGGTTCGATGTACGAGCAGTACTTC. Its translation: CASSPSSGSMYEQYF.

This clonotype has more than one count but fewer than ten. CDR3 DNA: TGCAGCGTTGAAAGAGTGAGGGGAGAGGAGAGCTCCTACAATGAGCAGTTCTTC. This codes for CSVERVRGEESSYNEQFF. This chain uses TRBV29-1 with TRBJ2-1; perhaps D is TRBD1 or TRBD2 (5 bases each). V shed 2 bases and J shed 0 bases, with 20 bases lying between them. The CDR3 extends over 18 amino acids. Germline V CDR1 and CDR2: SQVTM, ANQGSEA.

Only a few counts were recorded for this clonotype. V is TRBV20-1 and J is TRBJ2-5; no definite D call. This CDR3 has 12 amino acids. V was cut by 3 bases and J by 2 bases, with 7 bases left in between. Germline V CDR1 and CDR2: DFQATT, SNEGSKA (reference sequence). The CDR3 here is CSARLDQETQYF. DNA of the CDR3: TGCAGTGCTAGGCTAGATCAAGAGACCCAGTACTTC.